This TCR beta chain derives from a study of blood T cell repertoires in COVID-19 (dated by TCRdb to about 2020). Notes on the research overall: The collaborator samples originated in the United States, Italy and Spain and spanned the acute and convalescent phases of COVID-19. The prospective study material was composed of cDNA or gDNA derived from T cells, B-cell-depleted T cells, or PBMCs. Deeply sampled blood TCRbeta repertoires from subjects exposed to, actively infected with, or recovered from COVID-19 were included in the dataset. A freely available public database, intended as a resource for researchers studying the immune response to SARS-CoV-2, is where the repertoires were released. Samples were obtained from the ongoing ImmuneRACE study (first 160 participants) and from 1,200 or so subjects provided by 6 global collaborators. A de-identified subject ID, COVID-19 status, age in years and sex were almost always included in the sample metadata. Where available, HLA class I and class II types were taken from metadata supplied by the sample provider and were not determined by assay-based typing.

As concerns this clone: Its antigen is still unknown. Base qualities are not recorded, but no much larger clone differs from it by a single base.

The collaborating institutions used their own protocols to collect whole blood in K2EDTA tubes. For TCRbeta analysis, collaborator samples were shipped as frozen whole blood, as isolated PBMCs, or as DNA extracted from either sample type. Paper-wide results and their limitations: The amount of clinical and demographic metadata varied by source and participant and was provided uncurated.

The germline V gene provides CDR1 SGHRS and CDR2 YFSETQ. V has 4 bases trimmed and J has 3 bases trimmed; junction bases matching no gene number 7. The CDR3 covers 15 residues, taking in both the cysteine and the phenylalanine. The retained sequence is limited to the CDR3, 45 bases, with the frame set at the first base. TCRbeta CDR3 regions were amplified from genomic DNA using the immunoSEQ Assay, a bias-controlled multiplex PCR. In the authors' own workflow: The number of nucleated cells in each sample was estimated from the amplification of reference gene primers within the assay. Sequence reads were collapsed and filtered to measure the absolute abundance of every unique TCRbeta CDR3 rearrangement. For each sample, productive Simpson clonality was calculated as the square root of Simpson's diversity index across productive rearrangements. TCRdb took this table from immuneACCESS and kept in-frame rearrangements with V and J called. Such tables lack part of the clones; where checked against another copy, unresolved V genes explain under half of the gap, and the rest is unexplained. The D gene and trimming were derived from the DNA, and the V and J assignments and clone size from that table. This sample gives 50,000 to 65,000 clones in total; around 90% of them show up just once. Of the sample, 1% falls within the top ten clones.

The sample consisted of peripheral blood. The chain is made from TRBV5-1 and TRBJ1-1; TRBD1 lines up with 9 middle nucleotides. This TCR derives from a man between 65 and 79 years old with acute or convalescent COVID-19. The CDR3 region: CASSDRQGGYTEAFF. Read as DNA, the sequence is TGCGCCAGCAGCGACCGACAGGGGGGGTACACTGAAGCTTTCTTT. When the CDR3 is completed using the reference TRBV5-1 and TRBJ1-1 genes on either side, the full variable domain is KAGVTQTPRYLIKTRGQQVTLSCSPISGHRSVSWYQQTPGQGLQFLFEYFSETQRNKGNFPGRFSGRQFSNSRSEMNVSTLELGDSALYLCASSDRQGGYTEAFFGQGTRLTVV.